This T cell receptor (beta chain) was sequenced in a study of T cells after somatic rescue of genetic block. Produced via immunoSEQ multiplex PCR; TCRdb's table is partial and in-frame only. Of roughly 71,000 clones in the sample, approximately 91% were seen once. The CDR3 runs 13 residues. Germline CDR1 and CDR2: SQVTM and ANQGSEA. This TCR was recovered from a man aged 30-40 years. The gene calls are TRBV29-1 and TRBJ2-5; TRBD2 aligns across 8 bases. The last part of the DNA fits TRBJ2-7 better; the J call may be wrong. The sample was peripheral blood mononuclear cells (PBMCs). The CDR3 loop is CSVPAGARSEQYF. CDR3 sequence (DNA): TGCAGCGTTCCAGCGGGGGCAAGGAGCGAGCAGTACTTC.